Shown below are 10 T cell receptor beta chains from a single sample sequenced in a study of T-cell reconstitution after alpha-beta-depleted transplantation in children. Molecular barcoding with unique molecular identifiers was used for the TCRbeta library. TCRdb reprocessed the PCR reads via MiXCR and lists one record per CDR3 protein. The data contain fewer than 550,000 distinct CDR3 sequences, more than 9% of them singletons. This specimen was PBMCs, taken before TCRalphabeta/CD19-depleted stem cell transplant. The source is a child aged 2-15 years with inherited bone marrow failure, due to receive a stem cell transplant.

This clonotype was found many times. The chain joins TRBV20-1 to TRBJ2-3; 10 bases are a match to TRBD2. The germline V gene encodes CDR1 DFQATT and CDR2 SNEGSKA (reference sequence). V trimming: 3 bases; J trimming: 2 bases; junction bases outside the gene matches: 11. This CDR3 is 17 amino acids long. Here the CDR3 reads CSASSLAGVPPTDTQYF. As DNA, the CDR3 is TGCAGTGCTAGTTCCCTAGCGGGAGTGCCCCCCACAGATACGCAGTATTTT.

In its sample, this clonotype was seen a few times. The chain joins TRBV6-2 or TRBV6-3 to TRBJ2-5; D may be TRBD2 (5 bases). Trimming stripped 0 bases from V and 3 bases from J, with 11 bases between. The CDR3 has 15 amino acids. Looked up from germline, CDR1 is MNHEY and CDR2 is SVGEGT. The CDR3 sequence: CASSYSWEIKETQYF. In DNA form, the CDR3 reads TGTGCCAGCAGTTACTCGTGGGAGATTAAAGAGACCCAGTACTTC.

This clonotype was observed at least ten times. The V gene is TRBV20-1, the J gene TRBJ1-2; D may be TRBD1 (5 bases). The V gene's germline CDR1 is DFQATT and CDR2 SNEGSKA (reference sequence). This CDR3 has 15 amino acids. The V and J ends lost 0 bases and 2 bases respectively, with 13 bases between them. The chain's CDR3 is CSARDSGGWNYGYTF. As DNA, the CDR3 is TGCAGTGCTAGAGATAGCGGGGGGTGGAACTATGGCTACACCTTC.

The chain links TRBV11-2 to TRBJ2-5; TRBD2 aligns across 7 bases. The CDR3 runs to 16 residues. After removal of 5 bases from V and 2 bases from J, the junction contained 11 bases not matched to a gene. Germline V lookup: CDR1 SGHAT, CDR2 FQNNGV. CDR3 nucleotides: TGTGCCAGCAGCCACTTAAATCTAGCGGTACAAGAGACCCAGTACTTC. This encodes CASSHLNLAVQETQYF.

This clonotype was seen many times. The V gene is TRBV7-9, the J gene TRBJ2-7; 10 nucleotides line up with TRBD1. Germline V gene data show CDR1 as SEHNR and CDR2 as FQNEAQ (reference sequence). The J segment lost 1 base and the V segment lost 0 bases, leaving 6 bases of the junction unmatched. The CDR3 extends over 17 amino acids. This CDR3 reads CASSLAHPGQGSYEQYF. DNA for the CDR3: TGTGCCAGCAGCTTAGCCCACCCGGGACAGGGGTCCTACGAGCAGTACTTC.

The chain has TRBV11-2 and TRBJ1-1, with a weak D call TRBD1 (5 bases). The V and J ends lost 6 bases and 2 bases respectively, with 19 bases between them. The CDR3 runs 16 residues. Germline CDR1 and CDR2: SGHAT and FQNNGV. The CDR3 is CASSPILGRKNTEAFF. The CDR3 DNA sequence: TGTGCCAGCAGTCCTATTCTGGGACGGAAAAACACTGAAGCTTTCTTT.

This clonotype showed up many times. At one end the junction does not follow the germline gene, possibly because of a read error. The chain carries TRBV10-1 and TRBJ2-1; 9 positions match TRBD1. Germline-derived CDR1 and CDR2 are WNHNN and SYGVQD (reference sequence). The CDR3 loop spans 13 amino acids. The CDR3 DNA reads as TGCGCCACCAGTTTACAGGGGGCGAATGAGCAGTTCTTC. This sequence encodes CATSLQGANEQFF.

The sample holds many counts of this clonotype. The V gene is TRBV30, the J gene TRBJ2-5; 8 bases map to TRBD2. V trimming: 3 bases; J trimming: 3 bases; junction bases outside the gene matches: 3. CDR1 GTSNPN and CDR2 SVGIG come from the germline V gene (reference sequence). The CDR3 consists of 13 residues. CDR3 sequence: CAWRDSGKETQYF. In nucleotides, the CDR3 is TGTGCCTGGAGGGATAGCGGGAAAGAGACCCAGTACTTC.

In its sample, this clonotype was seen many times. This chain joins TRBV5-1 and TRBJ2-4; 10 bases align to TRBD2. CDR3 length: 15 amino acids. V shed 4 bases and J 7 bases; nucleotides not matched to a gene: 8. Germline CDR1 SGHRS, CDR2 YFSETQ. The CDR3 sequence: CASSPGLAAGNIQYF. The CDR3 DNA follows: TGCGCCAGCAGCCCAGGACTAGCGGCGGGGAACATTCAGTACTTC.

At least ten counts were recorded for this clonotype. This sequence joins TRBV7-9 and TRBJ2-1; D is unresolved. The length of the CDR3 is 16 residues. Germline lookup yields CDR1 SEHNR and CDR2 FQNEAQ (reference sequence). Trimming shortened V by 4 bases and J by 10 bases, and 23 bases separated the two germline ends. The CDR3 sequence is CASSSTRHQRIGEQFF. The CDR3 region has the DNA TGTGCCAGCAGCTCAACCCGCCATCAGCGCATTGGGGAGCAGTTCTTC.